Following are 24 T cell receptor beta chains from one sample sequenced in a study of graft-versus-host responses after intestinal transplantation. Only in-frame clones appear in the TCRdb table, and some are missing; sequencing was by immunoSEQ multiplex PCR. The sample shows around 29,000 clones, about 85% of them seen only once. The specimen comprised PBMCs, sampled about 15 months after intestinal transplantation. These receptors were taken from a human patient who received an intestinal transplant, so some T cells may come from the graft donor.

This CDR3 reads CASSQDREETQYF. The CDR3 DNA sequence: TGTGCCAGCAGCCAGGACAGGGAAGAGACCCAGTACTTC. The V call is TRBV13, the J call TRBJ2-5, with 8 nucleotides matching TRBD1. V dropped 5 bases and J dropped 3; count of bases not matched to a gene: 2. The germline CDR1 and CDR2 sequences are PRHDT and FYEKMQ (reference sequence). The CDR3 loop spans 13 amino acids.

This chain connects TRBV30 to TRBJ2-1; TRBD2 agrees at 9 bases. The J segment lost 4 bases and the V segment lost 4 bases, leaving 5 bases of the junction unmatched. This CDR3 is 14 amino acids long. CDR1 is GTSNPN, CDR2 SVGIG, per germline (reference sequence). The DNA of the CDR3 is TGTGCCTGGAACCTAGCGGGATCGTACAATGAGCAGTTCTTC. This encodes CAWNLAGSYNEQFF.

The chain carries TRBV9 and TRBJ2-3, with 9 bases matching TRBD2. V lost 4 bases, J lost 2 bases, and 8 bases stayed unmatched. Germline V lookup: CDR1 SGDLS, CDR2 YYNGEE. The CDR3 extends over 16 amino acids. The CDR3 sequence: CASSRGSGGHTDTQYF. The CDR3 nucleotides read TGTGCCAGCAGCCGGGGGAGCGGGGGGCACACAGATACGCAGTATTTT.

The chain combines TRBV18 with TRBJ2-5; tentatively, D is TRBD2 (5 bases). Per the germline V gene, CDR1 is KGHSH and CDR2 is LQKENI. The CDR3 extends over 13 amino acids. V was trimmed by 3 bases and J by 5 bases, leaving 10 bases between them. The CDR3 protein is CASSPGGLETQYF. CDR3 bases: TGTGCCAGCTCACCTGGAGGTTTGGAGACCCAGTACTTC.

The V and J genes are TRBV19 and TRBJ2-3; D possibly corresponds to TRBD2 (6 bases). V was clipped by 6 bases and J by 0 bases, with 10 bases between them. Germline V lookup: CDR1 LNHDA, CDR2 SQIVND (reference sequence). The CDR3 is made up of 14 amino acids. The CDR3 region is CASRELASTDTQYF. In nucleotides, the CDR3 is TGTGCCAGTAGGGAGCTAGCGAGCACAGATACGCAGTATTTT.

The CDR3 DNA sequence: TGTGCCAGCAGTGAAATGGTAGGGACACTCACCTACGAGCAGTACTTC. Protein: CASSEMVGTLTYEQYF. The V and J genes are TRBV2 and TRBJ2-7, with D maybe TRBD1 (6 bases). The CDR3 is made up of 16 amino acids. Trimming shortened V by 2 bases and J by 2 bases, and 16 bases separated the two germline ends. CDR1 is SNHLY and CDR2 is FYNNEI in the germline V gene.

This clone has just a few counts. The J gene is TRBJ2-4, the V gene TRBV6-8, with 10 bases fitting TRBD2. CDR3 length: 15 amino acids. V lost 5 bases and J lost 7; bases outside the gene matches: 8. Per germline, CDR1 MNHGY and CDR2 SAAAGT. The CDR3 spells CASSKREGLANIQYF. The CDR3 DNA reads TGTGCCAGCAGTAAGCGGGAGGGCCTCGCGAACATTCAGTACTTC.

The CDR3 reads CASSYFGLAKEGQQFF. CDR3 bases: TGTGCCAGCTCTTACTTCGGACTAGCTAAAGAGGGGCAGCAGTTCTTC. The J gene is TRBJ2-1, the V gene TRBV11-2; TRBD2 matches at 8 bases. V was clipped by 8 bases and J by 11 bases; unmatched bases: 20. This CDR3 is built from 16 residues. The germline gives CDR1 SGHAT, CDR2 FQNNGV.

This sequence joins TRBV9 and TRBJ1-1; D perhaps matches TRBD1 (6 bases). The CDR3 length is 15 residues. Per the germline V gene, CDR1 is SGDLS and CDR2 is YYNGEE. Trimming left V 3 bases short and J 5 bases short, with 17 bases between. In DNA form, the CDR3 reads TGTGCCAGCAGCGCAGAGGCTCTAGGGGGAACTGAAGCTTTCTTT. Its translation is CASSAEALGGTEAFF.

The chain has TRBV10-1 and TRBJ1-5, with D unclear. The CDR3 consists of 16 residues. Trimming took 9 bases from V and 1 from J, leaving 19 bases between them. CDR1 and CDR2 (germline): WNHNN, SYGVQD (reference sequence). CDR3 DNA: TGCGCCAGGTCCGGGGTAAGTCTTGCGAGCAATCAGCCCCAGCATTTT. Residues: CARSGVSLASNQPQHF.

The chain carries TRBV16 and TRBJ2-5, with 7 bases identical to TRBD2. This CDR3 is built from 15 residues. CDR1 is KGHSY, CDR2 FQNENV, per germline. The ends lost 0 bases at V and 5 bases at J; junction bases unmatched: 6. In nucleotides, the CDR3 is TGTGCCAGCAGCCAATCGAGCGGGAAGTTTGAGACCCAGTACTTC. Translating gives CASSQSSGKFETQYF.

As for this clone: Other DNA sequences in this sample translate to the same CDR3. The J gene is TRBJ2-2, the V gene TRBV19, with 7 bases aligning to TRBD1. The CDR3 consists of 14 residues. The V and J ends lost 9 bases and 0 bases, in that order; junction bases with no gene match: 4. The germline CDR1 and CDR2 sequences are LNHDA and SQIVND (reference sequence). CDR3 in DNA: TGTGCCAGCAGTGGGACAGCGAACACCGGGGAGCTGTTTTTT. It yields the protein CASSGTANTGELFF.

This clone is termed medium-sized. J is TRBJ1-4 and V is TRBV7-2; D not resolved. The CDR3 length is 12 residues. CDR1 and CDR2 from the germline V gene are SGHTA and FQGNSA. V was cut by 5 bases and J by 5 bases, with 6 bases left in between. CDR3 in amino acids: CASSQPNEKLFF. CDR3 DNA: TGTGCCAGCAGCCAGCCAAATGAAAAACTGTTTTTT.

V usage is TRBV10-1 and J usage is TRBJ1-1, with D possibly being TRBD1 (5 bases). Trimming cost V 4 bases and J 1 base, with 13 bases left between them. Germline CDR1 and CDR2: WNHNN and SYGVQD (reference sequence). The CDR3 sequence is 15 residues long. The CDR3 spells CASSVGQTGNTEAFF. The CDR3 DNA reads as TGCGCCAGCAGTGTAGGACAAACAGGGAACACTGAAGCTTTCTTT.

This chain links TRBV7-2 with TRBJ2-5, with 8 positions matching TRBD1. The V and J ends lost 4 bases and 5 bases, in that order; junction bases with no gene match: 0. The CDR3 extends over 12 amino acids. CDR1 is SGHTA, CDR2 FQGNSA, per germline. The CDR3 reads CASSWTGETQYF. CDR3 nucleotides: TGTGCCAGCAGCTGGACAGGGGAGACCCAGTACTTC.

The genes are TRBV7-3 and TRBJ2-2; the D is unclear. The CDR3 is 13 amino acids. The V gene's germline CDR1 is SGHTA and CDR2 FQGTGA. The V gene lost 2 bases and the J gene lost 1 base, with 2 bases spanning the gap. CDR3 loop: CASSLGNTGELFF. The CDR3 DNA sequence: TGTGCCAGCAGCTTAGGGAACACCGGGGAGCTGTTTTTT. Variable domain in full (rest from reference TRBV7-3 and TRBJ2-2): GAGVSQTPSNKVTEKGKYVELRCDPISGHTALYWYRQSLGQGPEFLIYFQGTGAADDSGLPNDRFFAVRPEGSVSTLKIQRTERGDSAVYLCASSLGNTGELFFGEGSRLTVL.

V is TRBV9 and J is TRBJ2-5; 13 nucleotides align to TRBD2. Germline loops: CDR1 SGDLS, CDR2 YYNGEE. After removal of 4 bases from V and 2 bases from J, the junction contained 8 bases not matched to a gene. The CDR3 contains 17 residues. The CDR3 bases are TGTGCCAGCAGCCCAACCGGACTAGCGGGGGATCAAGAGACCCAGTACTTC. It is translated as CASSPTGLAGDQETQYF. The whole variable domain, remainder taken from reference TRBV9 and TRBJ2-5, is DSGVTQTPKHLITATGQRVTLRCSPRSGDLSVYWYQQSLDQGLQFLIQYYNGEERAKGNILERFSAQQFPDLHSELNLSSLELGDSALYFCASSPTGLAGDQETQYFGPGTRLLVL.

The chain links TRBV7-2 to TRBJ2-3, with a weak D call TRBD2 (6 bases). The CDR3 contains 15 residues. Germline V gene sequence: CDR1 SGHTA, CDR2 FQGNSA. Trimming shortened V by 1 base and J by 0 bases, and 8 bases separated the two germline ends. In DNA form, the CDR3 reads TGTGCCAGCAGCTTAGGGGGGGTCAGCACAGATACGCAGTATTTT. Protein sequence: CASSLGGVSTDTQYF. Together with reference TRBV7-2 and TRBJ2-3, the CDR3 gives the full variable domain: GAGVSQSPSNKVTEKGKDVELRCDPISGHTALYWYRQSLGQGLEFLIYFQGNSAPDKSGLPSDRFSAERTGGSVSTLTIQRTQQEDSAVYLCASSLGGVSTDTQYFGPGTRLTVL.

A remark on this clone: A junction boundary mismatches the germline segment, possibly from a read error. This chain links TRBV27 with TRBJ2-1; D is ambiguous. CDR3 length: 16 amino acids. The germline CDR1 and CDR2 sequences are MNHEY and SMNVEV (reference sequence). This CDR3 is CASRGKPAPSYHEQFF. CDR3 nucleotides: TGTGCCAGCAGGGGTAAACCGGCTCCATCCTACCATGAGCAGTTCTTC.

The V call is TRBV6-6, the J call TRBJ1-1; D possibly corresponds to TRBD1 (5 bases). Deletions cut 6 bases from V and 7 bases from J, with 15 bases between. CDR1 and CDR2 from the germline V gene are MNHNY and SVGAGI (reference sequence). This CDR3 comprises 13 residues. The CDR3 nucleotides read TGTGCCAGCAGGGGTTGGGACGGCGATGAAGCTTTCTTT. Amino acids: CASRGWDGDEAFF.

The chain links TRBV5-4 to TRBJ1-4; D is possibly TRBD1 (5 bases). The CDR3 spans 13 residues. V lost 4 bases to trimming and J lost 8 bases, with 12 bases between them. CDR1 SGHNT and CDR2 YYREEE come from the germline V gene (reference sequence). The CDR3: CASSGAHSEKLFF. The CDR3 DNA follows: TGTGCCAGCAGCGGGGCCCATTCCGAAAAACTGTTTTTT.

This rearrangement joins TRBV14 to TRBJ2-4, with TRBD1 as a possible D gene (5 bases). Trimming took 0 bases from V and 6 from J, leaving 9 bases between them. CDR3 length: 14 amino acids. CDR1 is SGHDN and CDR2 is FVKESK in the germline V gene. This CDR3 reads CASSQDLDTNIQYF. The CDR3 DNA reads TGTGCCAGCAGCCAAGACTTGGACACAAACATTCAGTACTTC.

CDR3 bases: TGTGCCTGGGGGGGTCCTAGGAGGACAGGGAGGTTCTTC. Translated, it gives CAWGGPRRTGRFF. This sequence joins TRBV30 and TRBJ2-1; 8 nucleotides agree with TRBD1. CDR1 is GTSNPN, CDR2 SVGIG, per germline (reference sequence). Trimming at V came to 5 bases and at J to 15 bases, leaving 15 bases not matched to a gene. This CDR3 is built from 13 residues.

With regard to this clone: The final CDR3 position lacks the conserved phenylalanine or tryptophan, pointing to a likely read error. CDR3 coding DNA: TGTGCCTGGAGTGTACGTAGCGGGAGGGCCGGGTCCTACGAACAGTACCTC. Amino acid sequence: CAWSVRSGRAGSYEQYL. V gene TRBV30 combines with J gene TRBJ2-7; 11 nucleotides agree with TRBD2. This CDR3 spans 17 amino acids. Germline V CDR1 and CDR2: GTSNPN, SVGIG (reference sequence).